Each of the 26 T cell receptor beta chains below was sequenced from the same sample in a study of metastatic and nonmetastatic thyroid tumors. MiXCR reprocessed the PCR reads for TCRdb. The sample contains approximately 37,000 clones, 14% to 15% of which appear only once. Thyroid surgery had not been preceded by any treatment in any patient. The sample consisted of blood. The source of these receptors is a male donor with papillary thyroid cancer or a benign thyroid nodule (not recorded which). Some clones in this sample may be carry-over from other donors' samples.

Ten or more counts support this clone. The J gene is TRBJ2-5, the V gene TRBV6-6; D perhaps matches TRBD2 (6 bases). The CDR3 has 15 amino acids. The V end lost 2 bases, the J end lost 4 bases, and 14 bases lay between the germline ends. Germline V gene data show CDR1 as MNHNY and CDR2 as SVGAGI (reference sequence). The CDR3 loop reads CASSYGEGGGETQYF. Here the CDR3 DNA reads TGTGCCAGCAGTTACGGCGAGGGAGGAGGAGAGACCCAGTACTTC.

This clone was seen ten or more times. This chain uses TRBV20-1 with TRBJ2-7; D gene uncertain. V was pared by 6 bases and J by 2 bases, with 14 bases between. CDR1 DFQATT and CDR2 SNEGSKA come from the germline V gene (reference sequence). CDR3 length: 13 amino acids. CDR3 coding DNA: TGCAGTGCCAAGGTCGGCGGTACCTACGAGCAGTACTTC. The encoded protein is CSAKVGGTYEQYF.

The CDR3 DNA reads TGTGCCAGCAAGGAGGGACTTAACACAGATACGCAGTATTTT. Protein sequence: CASKEGLNTDTQYF. The chain couples TRBV2 to TRBJ2-3; a weak D match, TRBD2 (6 bases). CDR1 SNHLY and CDR2 FYNNEI come from the germline V gene. V was pared by 7 bases and J by 2 bases, with 13 bases between. The CDR3 has 14 amino acids.

This clone was detected many times. The rearrangement joins TRBV10-1 to TRBJ2-7, with D tentatively TRBD1 or TRBD2 (5 bases each). From germline, CDR1 is WNHNN and CDR2 SYGVQD (reference sequence). Deletions cut 1 base from V and 6 bases from J, with 10 bases between. The CDR3 consists of 13 residues. The CDR3 reads CASSELATAEQYF. CDR3 DNA sequence: TGCGCCAGCAGTGAGTTAGCGACAGCCGAGCAGTACTTC.

This clone ranks as medium-sized. The gene calls are TRBV6-1 and TRBJ1-3; TRBD1 might be the D (6 bases). This CDR3 region has 11 residues. The germline gives CDR1 MNHNS, CDR2 SASEGT. Trimming took 7 bases from V and 9 from J, leaving 10 bases between them. The CDR3 is CASINRVTIYF. DNA for the CDR3: TGTGCCAGCATCAACAGGGTCACCATATATTTT.

This clone was picked up a small number of times. This may be a read error: a much more frequent sequence differs by one nucleotide. Other DNA variants within this sample encode the same CDR3. This rearrangement joins TRBV29-1 to TRBJ2-2, with D hard to call. The CDR3 has 12 amino acids. Trimming stripped 2 bases from V and 11 bases from J, with 12 bases between. Germline assignment: CDR1 SQVTM and CDR2 ANQGSEA. CDR3 residues: CSVENYSGELFF. Written as DNA, the CDR3 is TGCAGCGTTGAAAATTATTCGGGTGAGCTGTTTTTT.

This clone was found many times. V and J are TRBV6-5 and TRBJ2-3; 10 nucleotides align to TRBD2. J gave up 3 bases and V 2 bases, and 14 bases lay outside the gene matches. Germline lookup yields CDR1 MNHEY and CDR2 SVGAGI. The CDR3 has 19 residues. CDR3 sequence reads: CASSYLPPRSGRATDTQYF. CDR3 nucleotide sequence: TGTGCCAGCAGTTACCTCCCGCCTAGGAGCGGGAGGGCGACAGATACGCAGTATTTT.

This clone ranks as medium-sized. The rearrangement links TRBV7-2 to TRBJ1-2; D gene uncertain. V was trimmed by 6 bases and J by 8 bases, leaving 10 bases between them. CDR1 and CDR2 (germline): SGHTA, FQGNSA. This CDR3 spans 11 amino acids. The CDR3, as DNA: TGTGCCAGCAGGCGGGTAGACGGCTACACCTTC. This sequence encodes CASRRVDGYTF.

The table lists this clone with many counts. V is TRBV18 and J is TRBJ2-5, with a tentative D call TRBD2 (6 bases). Germline CDR1 reads KGHSH; CDR2 reads LQKENI. V lost 6 bases and J 2 bases, leaving 19 bases between the germline ends. The CDR3 has 16 residues. The CDR3 nucleotides are TGTGCCAGCTCGAGAGTCGGGCCGGGAGTGCAAGAGACCCAGTACTTC. Its protein product is CASSRVGPGVQETQYF. The variable domain in full, with the rest retrieved from reference TRBV18 and TRBJ2-5, is NAGVMQNPRHLVRRRGQEARLRCSPMKGHSHVYWYRQLPEEGLKFMVYLQKENIIDESGMPKERFSAEFPKEGPSILRIQQVVRGDSAAYFCASSRVGPGVQETQYFGPGTRLLVL.

This clone was picked up many times. The CDR3 DNA follows: TGCAGTGCTAGAGGAGCTAGCGGGAGGTACGAGCAGTACTTC. Protein sequence: CSARGASGRYEQYF. This chain uses TRBV20-1 with TRBJ2-7; 11 bases are a match to TRBD2. V shed 1 base and J 4 bases; nucleotides not matched to a gene: 3. Germline values: CDR1 DFQATT, CDR2 SNEGSKA (reference sequence). CDR3 size: 14 residues.

The table lists this clone with many counts. The chain has TRBV6-1 and TRBJ1-5, with D tentatively TRBD1 (6 bases). The V and J ends lost 5 bases and 6 bases respectively, with 11 bases between them. This CDR3 is built from 13 residues. The germline V gene encodes CDR1 MNHNS and CDR2 SASEGT. CDR3 DNA: TGTGCCAGCAGTCGGGGAGGGGGTCAGCCCCAGCATTTT. It translates to CASSRGGGQPQHF.

This clone has at least ten counts. The chain has TRBV5-1 and TRBJ2-3; tentative D call: TRBD2 (6 bases). Germline CDR1 SGHRS, CDR2 YFSETQ. V lost 5 bases and J 0 bases, leaving 13 bases between the germline ends. This CDR3 has 15 residues. The CDR3 DNA sequence: TGCGCCAGCAGGGATAGCGGAATTAGCACAGATACGCAGTATTTT. Translation: CASRDSGISTDTQYF.

This clone has ten or more counts. The chain carries TRBV11-2 and TRBJ2-3, with 9 positions matching TRBD2. This CDR3 contains 17 residues. V gave up 2 bases and J gave up 0 bases; unmatched junction bases: 6. Per the germline V gene, CDR1 is SGHAT and CDR2 is FQNNGV. CDR3 in amino acids: CASSLILAGTSTDTQYF. The CDR3 nucleotides read TGTGCCAGCAGCTTAATTCTAGCGGGAACCAGCACAGATACGCAGTATTTT. Looking up the rest from reference TRBV11-2 and TRBJ2-3 gives the full variable domain: EAGVAQSPRYKIIEKRQSVAFWCNPISGHATLYWYQQILGQGPKLLIQFQNNGVVDDSQLPKDRFSAERLKGVDSTLKIQPAKLEDSAVYLCASSLILAGTSTDTQYFGPGTRLTVL.

This clone ranks as medium-sized. Different DNA sequences within this sample yield the same CDR3. The V and J genes are TRBV12-3 or TRBV12-4 and TRBJ2-3; D tentatively fits TRBD1 or TRBD2 (5 bases each). The CDR3 spans 15 residues. With 6 bases removed from V and 4 bases from J, the gap between germline ends came to 17 bases. The CDR3 nucleotides read TGTGCCAGCAGCCCCCTTGGGGGAAGCTCAGATACGCAGTATTTT. The encoded protein is CASSPLGGSSDTQYF.

This clone was seen at least ten times. V is TRBV7-2 and J is TRBJ1-2; no clear D. Trimming left V 3 bases short and J 4 bases short, with 12 bases between. This CDR3 is built from 14 residues. Germline CDR1 is SGHTA and CDR2 is FQGNSA. The CDR3 region is CASSFTGITYGYTF. The CDR3 DNA sequence: TGTGCCAGCAGCTTTACCGGGATCACCTATGGCTACACCTTC. The full variable domain, with the rest looked up from reference TRBV7-2 and TRBJ1-2, is GAGVSQSPSNKVTEKGKDVELRCDPISGHTALYWYRQSLGQGLEFLIYFQGNSAPDKSGLPSDRFSAERTGGSVSTLTIQRTQQEDSAVYLCASSFTGITYGYTFGSGTRLTVV.

This clone was counted a single time. V is TRBV20-1 and J is TRBJ1-2; 9 positions match TRBD1. This CDR3 has 15 amino acids. Germline V gene lookup returns CDR1 DFQATT and CDR2 SNEGSKA (reference sequence). Trimming took 5 bases from V and 0 from J; bases not matched to a gene: 7. DNA for the CDR3: TGCAGTGCTGAGACCTGGACAGGGGCTAACTATGGCTACACCTTC. This encodes CSAETWTGANYGYTF.

At least ten counts were recorded for this clone. The chain has TRBV4-1 and TRBJ1-4, with D uncertain. V was trimmed by 1 base and J by 6 bases, leaving 9 bases between them. The CDR3 covers 14 residues. Germline CDR1 is MGHRA and CDR2 is YSYEKL. CDR3 coding DNA: TGCGCCAGCAGCCAAGGTCATGGGGATGAAAAACTGTTTTTT. Protein sequence: CASSQGHGDEKLFF.

This rearrangement joins TRBV4-1 to TRBJ2-5; D perhaps matches TRBD1 (5 bases). Looked up from germline, CDR1 is MGHRA and CDR2 is YSYEKL. CDR3 size: 17 residues. V was shortened by 0 bases and J by 4 bases, with 18 bases between the two germline ends. This CDR3 is CASSQESWGGPGETQYF. The CDR3 coding sequence is TGCGCCAGCAGCCAAGAGTCGTGGGGCGGCCCGGGAGAGACCCAGTACTTC.

This clone was observed a few times. The V gene is TRBV28, the J gene TRBJ2-3; a weak D match, TRBD2 (6 bases). The CDR3 covers 14 residues. Germline CDR1 and CDR2: MDHEN and SYDVKM. Trimming shortened V by 6 bases and J by 4 bases, and 14 bases separated the two germline ends. Here the CDR3 DNA reads TGTGCCAGCAGGCGGGACTCAGGAGCAGATACGCAGTATTTT. It is translated as CASRRDSGADTQYF.

The chain carries TRBV19 and TRBJ1-5; no reliable D call. Germline V gene data show CDR1 as LNHDA and CDR2 as SQIVND (reference sequence). The length of the CDR3 is 14 residues. The germline V and J ends were trimmed by 1 base and 4 bases, with 8 bases remaining between them. Here the CDR3 reads CASSIAAKNQPQHF. CDR3 sequence (DNA): TGTGCCAGTAGTATAGCGGCTAAGAATCAGCCCCAGCATTTT. Drawing the rest from reference TRBV19 and TRBJ1-5, the complete variable domain is DGGITQSPKYLFRKEGQNVTLSCEQNLNHDAMYWYRQDPGQGLRLIYYSQIVNDFQKGDIAEGYSVSREKKESFPLTVTSAQKNPTAFYLCASSIAAKNQPQHFGDGTRLSIL.

In this sample, this clone turned up many times. The chain couples TRBV11-2 to TRBJ2-7; TRBD1 matches at 8 bases. The germline V gene has CDR1 SGHAT and CDR2 FQNNGV. The trim removed 4 bases at V and 6 bases at J, leaving 14 bases unmatched. This CDR3 region has 16 residues. Here the CDR3 reads CASSSISQDRALEQYF. CDR3 nucleotide sequence: TGTGCCAGCAGCTCCATTTCCCAGGACAGGGCTCTCGAGCAGTACTTC.

On this clone itself: The germline gene is not matched at one end of the junction; a read error may be the cause. This rearrangement joins TRBV19 to TRBJ2-3; a possible D gene is TRBD2 (6 bases). CDR1 and CDR2 (germline): LNHDA, SQIVND (reference sequence). CDR3 length equals 13 residues. Here the CDR3 reads CGSRVGGGDTQYF. CDR3 in DNA: TGTGGCAGTAGGGTGGGGGGAGGAGATACGCAGTATTTT. Together with reference TRBV19 and TRBJ2-3, the CDR3 gives the full variable domain: DGGITQSPKYLFRKEGQNVTLSCEQNLNHDAMYWYRQDPGQGLRLIYYSQIVNDFQKGDIAEGYSVSREKKESFPLTVTSAQKNPTAFYLCGSRVGGGDTQYFGPGTRLTVL.

This clone is categorized as medium-sized. This chain uses TRBV11-3 with TRBJ2-5; D is unclear. V was pared by 5 bases and J by 5 bases, with 12 bases between. The germline gives CDR1 SGHNT, CDR2 YENEEA. This CDR3 contains 13 residues. The chain's CDR3 is CASSRGFDETQYF. DNA for the CDR3: TGTGCCAGCAGCCGAGGATTCGACGAGACCCAGTACTTC.

About this clone: The sample contains more than one DNA sequence encoding this CDR3. The chain has TRBV20-1 and TRBJ2-1, with 12 bases that match TRBD2. Trimming took 0 bases from V and 7 from J; bases not matched to a gene: 4. The CDR3 is 15 amino acids. Germline CDR1 reads DFQATT; CDR2 reads SNEGSKA (reference sequence). The CDR3 spells CSAREPTSGRNEQFF. CDR3 in DNA: TGCAGTGCTAGAGAGCCAACTAGCGGGAGGAATGAGCAGTTCTTC.

Points on this clone: Sequence at one end of the junction differs from germline and may be a read error. The chain carries TRBV6-2 or TRBV6-3 and TRBJ2-5, with D possibly TRBD1 on 5 matching bases. Germline V lookup: CDR1 MNHEY, CDR2 SVGEGT. This CDR3 is 14 amino acids long. This chain's CDR3 is CASSPACGQETKYF. The CDR3 coding sequence is TGTGCCAGCAGTCCGGCCTGTGGACAAGAGACCAAGTACTTC.

This chain links TRBV11-2 with TRBJ2-1, with D perhaps being TRBD1 or TRBD2 (5 bases each). The CDR3 spans 17 residues. CDR1 and CDR2 from the germline V gene are SGHAT and FQNNGV. Trimming took off 7 bases at V and 11 bases at J, with 30 bases between the two ends. The CDR3, as DNA: TGTGCCAGCATCCCCCAGGCCGGGACCACGAACCGGGGTCAGCAGTTCTTC. Its protein product is CASIPQAGTTNRGQQFF.